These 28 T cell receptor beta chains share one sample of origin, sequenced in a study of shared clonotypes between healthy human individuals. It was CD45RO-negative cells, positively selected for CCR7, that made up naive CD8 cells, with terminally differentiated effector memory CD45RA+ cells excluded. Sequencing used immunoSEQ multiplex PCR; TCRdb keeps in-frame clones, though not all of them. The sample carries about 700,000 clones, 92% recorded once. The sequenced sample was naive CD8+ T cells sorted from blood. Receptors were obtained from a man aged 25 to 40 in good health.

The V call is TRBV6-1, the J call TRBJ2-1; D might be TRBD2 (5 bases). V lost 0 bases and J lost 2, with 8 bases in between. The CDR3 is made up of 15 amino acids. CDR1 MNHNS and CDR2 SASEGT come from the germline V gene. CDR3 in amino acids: CASSEAGEPYNEQFF. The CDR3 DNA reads TGTGCCAGCAGTGAAGCGGGAGAACCCTACAATGAGCAGTTCTTC.

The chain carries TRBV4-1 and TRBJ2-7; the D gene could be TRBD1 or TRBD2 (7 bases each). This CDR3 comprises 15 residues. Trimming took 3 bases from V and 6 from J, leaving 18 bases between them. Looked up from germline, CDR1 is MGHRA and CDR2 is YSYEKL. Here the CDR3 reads CASSQRAGGGLEQYF. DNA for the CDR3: TGCGCCAGCAGCCAGAGGGCAGGGGGGGGCCTCGAGCAGTACTTC.

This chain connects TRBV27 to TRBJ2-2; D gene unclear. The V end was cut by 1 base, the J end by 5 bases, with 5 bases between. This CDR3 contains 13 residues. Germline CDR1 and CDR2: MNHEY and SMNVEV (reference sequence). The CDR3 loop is CASSLYGTGELFF. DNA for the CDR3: TGTGCCAGCAGTTTATACGGGACCGGGGAGCTGTTTTTT.

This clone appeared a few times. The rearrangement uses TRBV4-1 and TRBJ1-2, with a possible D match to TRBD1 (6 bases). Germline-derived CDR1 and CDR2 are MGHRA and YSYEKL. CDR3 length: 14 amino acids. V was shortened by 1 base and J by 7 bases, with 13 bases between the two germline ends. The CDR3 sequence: CASSQATGSGGYTF. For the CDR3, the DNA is TGCGCCAGCAGCCAAGCGACAGGATCGGGTGGCTACACCTTC.

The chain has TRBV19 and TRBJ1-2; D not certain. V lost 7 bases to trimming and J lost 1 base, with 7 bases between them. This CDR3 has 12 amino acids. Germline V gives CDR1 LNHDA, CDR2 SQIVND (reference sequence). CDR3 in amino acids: CASMHNNYGYTF. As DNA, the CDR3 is TGTGCCAGTATGCACAATAACTATGGCTACACCTTC.

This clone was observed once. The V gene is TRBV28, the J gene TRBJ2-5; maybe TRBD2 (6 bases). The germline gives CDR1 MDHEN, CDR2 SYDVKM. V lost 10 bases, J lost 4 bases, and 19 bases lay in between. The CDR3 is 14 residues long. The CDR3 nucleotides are TGTGCCATTAAGTCGGAGGGCAATCGAGAGACCCAGTACTTC. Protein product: CAIKSEGNRETQYF.

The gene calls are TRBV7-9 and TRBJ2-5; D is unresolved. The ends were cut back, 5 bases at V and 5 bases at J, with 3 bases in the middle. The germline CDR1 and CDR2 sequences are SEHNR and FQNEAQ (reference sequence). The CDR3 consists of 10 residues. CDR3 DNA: TGTGCCAGCAGCGAGGAGACCCAGTACTTC. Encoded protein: CASSEETQYF.

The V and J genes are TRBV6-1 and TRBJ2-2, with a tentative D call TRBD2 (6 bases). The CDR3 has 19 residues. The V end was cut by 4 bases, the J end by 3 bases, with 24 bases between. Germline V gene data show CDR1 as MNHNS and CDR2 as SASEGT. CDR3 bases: TGTGCCAGCAGTGTTTTTCCCCTTCGGCGGGGAGAGGACACCGGGGAGCTGTTTTTT. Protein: CASSVFPLRRGEDTGELFF.

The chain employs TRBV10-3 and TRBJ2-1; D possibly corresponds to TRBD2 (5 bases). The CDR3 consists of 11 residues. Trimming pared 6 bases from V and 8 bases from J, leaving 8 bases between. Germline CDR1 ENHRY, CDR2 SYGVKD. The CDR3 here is CAISEGYEQFF. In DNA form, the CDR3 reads TGTGCCATCAGCGAGGGATATGAGCAGTTCTTC.

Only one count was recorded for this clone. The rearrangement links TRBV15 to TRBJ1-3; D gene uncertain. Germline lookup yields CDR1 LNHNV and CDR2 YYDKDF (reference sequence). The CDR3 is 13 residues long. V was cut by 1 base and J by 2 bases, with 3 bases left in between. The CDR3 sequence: CATSRVTGNTIYF. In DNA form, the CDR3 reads TGTGCCACCAGCAGAGTTACTGGAAACACCATATATTTT. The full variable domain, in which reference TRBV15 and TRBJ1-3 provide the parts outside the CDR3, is DAMVIQNPRYQVTQFGKPVTLSCSQTLNHNVMYWYQQKSSQAPKLLFHYYDKDFNNEADTPDNFQSRRPNTSFCFLDIRSPGLGDTAMYLCATSRVTGNTIYFGEGSWLTVV.

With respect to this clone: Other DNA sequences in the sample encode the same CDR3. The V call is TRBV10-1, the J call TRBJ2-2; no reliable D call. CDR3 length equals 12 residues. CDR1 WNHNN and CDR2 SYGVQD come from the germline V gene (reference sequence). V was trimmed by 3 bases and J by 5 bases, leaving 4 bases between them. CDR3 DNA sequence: TGCGCCAGCAGTGAAGGGACCGGGGAGCTGTTTTTT. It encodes CASSEGTGELFF.

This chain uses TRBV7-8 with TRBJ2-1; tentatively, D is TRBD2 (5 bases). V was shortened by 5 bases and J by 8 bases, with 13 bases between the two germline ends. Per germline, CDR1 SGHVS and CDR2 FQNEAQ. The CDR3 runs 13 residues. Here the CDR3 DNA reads TGTGCCAGCAGCCGGAGGTCAGCGGATGAGCAGTTCTTC. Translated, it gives CASSRRSADEQFF.

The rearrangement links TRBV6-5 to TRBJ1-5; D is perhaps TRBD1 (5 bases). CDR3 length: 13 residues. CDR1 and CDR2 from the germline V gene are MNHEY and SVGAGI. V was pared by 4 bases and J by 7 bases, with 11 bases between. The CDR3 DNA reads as TGTGCCAGCAGTTTCAGGGCCCGGCAGCCCCAGCATTTT. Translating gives CASSFRARQPQHF.

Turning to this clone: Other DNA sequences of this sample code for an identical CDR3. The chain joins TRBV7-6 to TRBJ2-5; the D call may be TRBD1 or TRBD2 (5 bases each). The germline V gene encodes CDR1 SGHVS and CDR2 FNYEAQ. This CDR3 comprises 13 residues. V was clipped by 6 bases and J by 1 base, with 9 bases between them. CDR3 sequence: CASRTGTQETQYF. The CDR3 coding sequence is TGTGCCAGCAGGACCGGGACCCAAGAGACCCAGTACTTC.

CDR3 sequence reads: CASSPSGVRNTGELFF. CDR3 DNA sequence: TGTGCCAGCAGCCCCTCGGGGGTGAGGAACACCGGGGAGCTGTTTTTT. V and J are TRBV7-9 and TRBJ2-2; possibly TRBD2 for D (6 bases). CDR1 is SEHNR, CDR2 FQNEAQ, per germline (reference sequence). Trimming removed 5 bases from V and 1 base from J, with 14 bases in between. This CDR3 has 16 residues.

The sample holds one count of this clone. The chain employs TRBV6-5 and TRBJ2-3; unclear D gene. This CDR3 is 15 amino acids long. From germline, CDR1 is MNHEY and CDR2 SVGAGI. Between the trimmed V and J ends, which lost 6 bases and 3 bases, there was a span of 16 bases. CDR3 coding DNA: TGTGCCAGCAGATCCCTCGGAGTGGGAACAGATACGCAGTATTTT. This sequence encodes CASRSLGVGTDTQYF.

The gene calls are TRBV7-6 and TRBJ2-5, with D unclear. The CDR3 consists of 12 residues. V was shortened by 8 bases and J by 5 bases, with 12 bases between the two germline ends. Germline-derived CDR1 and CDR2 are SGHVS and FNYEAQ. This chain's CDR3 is CASGTLLETQYF. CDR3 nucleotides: TGTGCCAGCGGCACACTTCTTGAGACCCAGTACTTC.

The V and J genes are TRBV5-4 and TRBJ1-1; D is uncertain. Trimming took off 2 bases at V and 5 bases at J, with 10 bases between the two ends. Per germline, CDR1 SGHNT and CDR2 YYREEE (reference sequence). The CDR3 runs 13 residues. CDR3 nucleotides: TGTGCCAGCAGCTTCGGTCCCGGGACTGAAGCTTTCTTT. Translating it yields CASSFGPGTEAFF.

CDR3 bases: TGTGCCAGCAGCTTTCGGGAATCAGTCTACGAGCAGTACTTC. Protein: CASSFRESVYEQYF. The chain uses TRBV13 and TRBJ2-7; tentatively, D is TRBD2 (5 bases). Germline CDR1 reads PRHDT; CDR2 reads FYEKMQ (reference sequence). The ends were cut back, 3 bases at V and 3 bases at J, with 12 bases in the middle. This CDR3 is 14 amino acids long.

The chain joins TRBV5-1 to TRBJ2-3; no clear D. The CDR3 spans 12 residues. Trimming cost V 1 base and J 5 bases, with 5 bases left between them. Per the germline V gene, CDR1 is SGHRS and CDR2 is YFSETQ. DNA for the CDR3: TGCGCCAGCAGCTTGTACGTAGATACGCAGTATTTT. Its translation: CASSLYVDTQYF.

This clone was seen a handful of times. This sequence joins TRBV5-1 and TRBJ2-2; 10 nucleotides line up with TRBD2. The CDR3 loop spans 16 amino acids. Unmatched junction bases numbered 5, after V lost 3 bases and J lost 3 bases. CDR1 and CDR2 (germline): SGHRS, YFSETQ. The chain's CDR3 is CASSWPLAGDTGELFF. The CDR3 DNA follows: TGCGCCAGCAGCTGGCCGCTAGCGGGGGACACCGGGGAGCTGTTTTTT.

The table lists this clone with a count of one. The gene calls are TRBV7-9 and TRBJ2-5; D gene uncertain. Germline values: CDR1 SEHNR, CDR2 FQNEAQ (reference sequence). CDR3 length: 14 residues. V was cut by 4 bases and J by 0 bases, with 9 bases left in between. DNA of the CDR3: TGTGCCAGCAGCTCGGTTTACGACCAAGAGACCCAGTACTTC. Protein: CASSSVYDQETQYF. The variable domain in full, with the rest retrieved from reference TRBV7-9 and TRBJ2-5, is DTGVSQNPRHKITKRGQNVTFRCDPISEHNRLYWYRQTLGQGPEFLTYFQNEAQLEKSRLLSDRFSAERPKGSFSTLEIQRTEQGDSAMYLCASSSVYDQETQYFGPGTRLLVL.

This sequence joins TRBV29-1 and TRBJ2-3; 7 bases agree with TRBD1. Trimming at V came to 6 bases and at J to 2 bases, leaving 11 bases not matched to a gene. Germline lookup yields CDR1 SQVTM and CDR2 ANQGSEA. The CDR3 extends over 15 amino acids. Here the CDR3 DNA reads TGCAGCGTGGAGAAGGGACAGCTCTCCACAGATACGCAGTATTTT. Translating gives CSVEKGQLSTDTQYF.

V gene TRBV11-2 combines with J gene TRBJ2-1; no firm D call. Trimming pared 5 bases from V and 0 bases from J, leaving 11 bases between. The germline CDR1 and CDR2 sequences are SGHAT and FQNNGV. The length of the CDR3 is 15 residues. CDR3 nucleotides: TGTGCCAGCAGCCAAGACTGGAGCTCCTACAATGAGCAGTTCTTC. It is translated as CASSQDWSSYNEQFF.

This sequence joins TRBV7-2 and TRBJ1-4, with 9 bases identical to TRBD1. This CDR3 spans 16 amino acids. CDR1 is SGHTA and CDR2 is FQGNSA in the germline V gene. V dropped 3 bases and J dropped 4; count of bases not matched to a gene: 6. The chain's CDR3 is CASSFNSGQGNEKLFF. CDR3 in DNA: TGTGCCAGCAGCTTTAATTCGGGACAGGGTAATGAAAAACTGTTTTTT.

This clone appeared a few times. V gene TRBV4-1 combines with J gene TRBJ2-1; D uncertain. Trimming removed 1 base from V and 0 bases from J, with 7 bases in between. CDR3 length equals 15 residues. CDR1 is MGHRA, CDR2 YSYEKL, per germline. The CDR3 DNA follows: TGCGCCAGCAGCCAAGGGGCAAACTCCTACAATGAGCAGTTCTTC. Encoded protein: CASSQGANSYNEQFF.

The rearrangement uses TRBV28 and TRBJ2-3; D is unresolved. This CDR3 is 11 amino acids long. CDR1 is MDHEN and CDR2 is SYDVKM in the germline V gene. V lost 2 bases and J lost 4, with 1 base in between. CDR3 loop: CASSLPDTQYF. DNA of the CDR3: TGTGCCAGCAGTTTACCAGATACGCAGTATTTT.

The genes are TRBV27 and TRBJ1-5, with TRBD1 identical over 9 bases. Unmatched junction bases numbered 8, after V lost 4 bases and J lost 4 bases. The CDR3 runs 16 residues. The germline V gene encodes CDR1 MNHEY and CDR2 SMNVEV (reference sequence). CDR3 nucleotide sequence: TGTGCCAGCAGTTCGACAACAGGGGGCTTAAATCAGCCCCAGCATTTT. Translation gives CASSSTTGGLNQPQHF.